This T cell receptor beta chain was retrieved from a study of shared clonotypes between healthy human individuals. Findings and limits, study-wide: Sampling included only blood; tissue repertoires likely differ. Across subsets, estimated richness was generally greater for naive than for memory populations. Some clonotypes were shared by all four sorted-subset donors, while others were not shared. The non-shared ones had lower generation probabilities than the shared ones.

Division of CD4+ cells produced a CD45RA+ naive subset and a CD45RA-negative memory subset. With 8 bases removed from V and 5 bases from J, the gap between germline ends came to 19 bases. CDR3 length: 15 amino acids. Germline assignment: CDR1 MNHEY and CDR2 SMNVEV (reference sequence). Notes on this clone: Its antigen is undetermined.

The data were produced by immunoSEQ multiplex PCR, yet TCRdb's version contains in-frame clones alone and is incomplete. The sample has over 950,000 clones, roughly 80% seen once; the top ten hold 0.89%. This receptor was identified in a man between 18 and 35 years old in good health. Some clones in this sample may be carry-over from other donors' samples. The chain has TRBV27 and TRBJ1-5, with D possibly matching TRBD1 (5 bases). The specimen was memory CD4+ T cells from PBMCs. The subset denotes: CD45RA-negative fraction. In DNA form, the CDR3 reads TGTGCCAGCGGGAAATTGGGGGTCGTGGATCAGCCCCAGCATTTT. Protein sequence: CASGKLGVVDQPQHF.